The clone carrying this T cell receptor beta chain was detected many times. Its antigen remains unknown. The sample originates from a study of T cell repertoires in cytomegalovirus infection. Study overall: HLA-C-restricted CMV epitopes, recently identified, and well-studied HLA-B-restricted ones were used by the study. From public TCR beta signatures came an indication of both CMV infection and matching HLA type. Whole-study results and caveats: HLA-C-restricted CMV clonotypes gave the most frequent clonotype in two of eight donors. The cumulative frequency of public TCR beta families identified carriers of CMV plus the relevant HLA.

The V segment lost 6 bases and the J segment 6 bases; nucleotides outside the gene matches: 6. Germline V gene data show CDR1 as ENHRY and CDR2 as SYGVKD. The CDR3 consists of 14 residues. TCRdb redid the calling of the reads with MiXCR, one entry per CDR3 protein. The sample consists of about 830,000 distinct CDR3 sequences, over 25% of them appearing once. Specimen: cultured CD8+ T cells from PBMCs, collected from culture after CMV antigen stimulation. This sequence originates from a human donor in good health (CMV status not recorded). Some clones in this sample may be carry-over from other donors' samples. This rearrangement joins TRBV10-3 to TRBJ2-1, with 9 positions matching TRBD2. Here the CDR3 DNA reads TGTGCCATCAGCACGGGGACTAGCCGCAATGAGCAGTTCTTC. It codes for CAISTGTSRNEQFF.